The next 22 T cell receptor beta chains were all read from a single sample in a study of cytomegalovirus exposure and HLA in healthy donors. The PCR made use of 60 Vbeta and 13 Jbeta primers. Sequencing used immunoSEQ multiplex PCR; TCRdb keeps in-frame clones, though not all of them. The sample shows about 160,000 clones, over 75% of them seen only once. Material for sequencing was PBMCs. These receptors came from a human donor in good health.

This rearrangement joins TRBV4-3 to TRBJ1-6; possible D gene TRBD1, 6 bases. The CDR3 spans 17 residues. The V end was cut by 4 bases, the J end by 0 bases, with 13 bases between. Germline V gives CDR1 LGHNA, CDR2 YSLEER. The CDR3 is CASSPEDRSSYNSPLHF. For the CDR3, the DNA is TGCGCCAGCAGCCCCGAGGACAGAAGCTCCTATAATTCACCCCTCCACTTT.

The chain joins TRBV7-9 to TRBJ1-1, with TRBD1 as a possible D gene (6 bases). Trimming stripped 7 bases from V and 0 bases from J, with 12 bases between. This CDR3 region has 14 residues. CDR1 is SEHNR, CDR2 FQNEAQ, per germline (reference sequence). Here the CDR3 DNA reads TGTGCCAGCATCGCGGACAGCATGAACACTGAAGCTTTCTTT. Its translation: CASIADSMNTEAFF. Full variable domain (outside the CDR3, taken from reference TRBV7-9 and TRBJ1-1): DTGVSQNPRHKITKRGQNVTFRCDPISEHNRLYWYRQTLGQGPEFLTYFQNEAQLEKSRLLSDRFSAERPKGSFSTLEIQRTEQGDSAMYLCASIADSMNTEAFFGQGTRLTVV.

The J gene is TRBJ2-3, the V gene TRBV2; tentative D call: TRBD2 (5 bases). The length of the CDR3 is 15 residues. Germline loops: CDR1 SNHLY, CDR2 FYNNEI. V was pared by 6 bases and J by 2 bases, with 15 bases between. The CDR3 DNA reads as TGTGCCAGCAGGATGACTACCTCCCCCACAGATACGCAGTATTTT. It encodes CASRMTTSPTDTQYF.

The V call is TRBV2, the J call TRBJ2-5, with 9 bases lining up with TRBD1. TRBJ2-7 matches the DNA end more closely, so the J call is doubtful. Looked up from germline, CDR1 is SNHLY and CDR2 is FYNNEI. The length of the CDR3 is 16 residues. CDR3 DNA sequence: TGTGCCGTGAGGGGGGGACAGGGACGCCTAGATTACGAGCAGTACTTC. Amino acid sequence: CAVRGGQGRLDYEQYF.

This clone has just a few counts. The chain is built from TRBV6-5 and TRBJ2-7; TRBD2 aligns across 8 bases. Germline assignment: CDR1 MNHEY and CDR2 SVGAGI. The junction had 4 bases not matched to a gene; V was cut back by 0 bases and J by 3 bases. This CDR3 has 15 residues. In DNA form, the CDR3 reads TGTGCCAGCAGTTACTCGTTGCGGGGGGACTACGAGCAGTACTTC. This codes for CASSYSLRGDYEQYF.

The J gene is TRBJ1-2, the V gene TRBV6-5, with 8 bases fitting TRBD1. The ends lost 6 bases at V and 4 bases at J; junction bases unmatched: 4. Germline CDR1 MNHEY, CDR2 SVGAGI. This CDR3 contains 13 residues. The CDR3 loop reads CASREGQAYGYTF. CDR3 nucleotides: TGTGCCAGCAGGGAGGGACAGGCCTATGGCTACACCTTC.

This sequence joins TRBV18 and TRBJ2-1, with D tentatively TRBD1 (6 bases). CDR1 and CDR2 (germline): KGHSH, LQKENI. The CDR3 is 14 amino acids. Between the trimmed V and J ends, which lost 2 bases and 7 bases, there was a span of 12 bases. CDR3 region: CASSPSGQWNEQFF. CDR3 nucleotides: TGTGCCAGCTCACCATCTGGACAGTGGAATGAGCAGTTCTTC.

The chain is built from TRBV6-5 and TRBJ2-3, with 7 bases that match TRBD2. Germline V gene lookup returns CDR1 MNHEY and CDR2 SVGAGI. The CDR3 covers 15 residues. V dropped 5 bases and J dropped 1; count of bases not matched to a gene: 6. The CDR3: CASSVVGGGTDTQYF. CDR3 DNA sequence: TGTGCCAGCAGTGTGGTGGGGGGGGGCACAGATACGCAGTATTTT.

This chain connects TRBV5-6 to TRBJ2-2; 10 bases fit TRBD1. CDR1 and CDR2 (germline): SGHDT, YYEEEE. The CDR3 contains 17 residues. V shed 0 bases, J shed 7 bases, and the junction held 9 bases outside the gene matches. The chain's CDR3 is CASSLGGQGGSIGELFF. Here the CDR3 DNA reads TGTGCCAGCAGCTTGGGCGGACAGGGGGGATCGATCGGGGAGCTGTTTTTT.

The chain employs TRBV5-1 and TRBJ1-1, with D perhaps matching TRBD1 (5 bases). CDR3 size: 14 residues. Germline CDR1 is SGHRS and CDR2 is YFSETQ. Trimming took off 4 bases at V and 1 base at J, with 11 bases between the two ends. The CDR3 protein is CASSGGTGNTEAFF. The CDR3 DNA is TGCGCCAGCAGCGGGGGGACGGGGAACACTGAAGCTTTCTTT.

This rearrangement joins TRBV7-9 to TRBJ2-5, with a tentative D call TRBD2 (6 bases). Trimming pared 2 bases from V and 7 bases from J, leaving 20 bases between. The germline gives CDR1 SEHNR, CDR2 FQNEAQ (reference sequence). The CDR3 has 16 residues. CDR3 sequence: CASSLLLGGPAGTQYF. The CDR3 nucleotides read TGTGCCAGCAGCTTACTACTGGGGGGACCCGCGGGGACCCAGTACTTC.

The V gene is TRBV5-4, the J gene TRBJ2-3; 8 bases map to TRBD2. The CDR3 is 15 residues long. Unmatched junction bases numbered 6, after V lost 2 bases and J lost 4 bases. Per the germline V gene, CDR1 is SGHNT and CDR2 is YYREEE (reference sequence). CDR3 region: CASSFFGGGPDTQYF. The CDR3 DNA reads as TGTGCCAGCAGCTTCTTCGGGGGGGGCCCAGATACGCAGTATTTT. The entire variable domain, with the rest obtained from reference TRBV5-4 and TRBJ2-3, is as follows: ETGVTQSPTHLIKTRGQQVTLRCSSQSGHNTVSWYQQALGQGPQFIFQYYREEENGRGNFPPRFSGLQFPNYSSELNVNALELDDSALYLCASSFFGGGPDTQYFGPGTRLTVL.

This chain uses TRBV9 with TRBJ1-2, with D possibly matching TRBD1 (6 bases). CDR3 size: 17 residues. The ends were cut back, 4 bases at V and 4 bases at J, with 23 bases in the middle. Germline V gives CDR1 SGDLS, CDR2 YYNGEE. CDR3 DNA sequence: TGTGCCAGCAGCTCTTATAGGACAGCTGGACCTGGCTATGGCTACACCTTC. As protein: CASSSYRTAGPGYGYTF.

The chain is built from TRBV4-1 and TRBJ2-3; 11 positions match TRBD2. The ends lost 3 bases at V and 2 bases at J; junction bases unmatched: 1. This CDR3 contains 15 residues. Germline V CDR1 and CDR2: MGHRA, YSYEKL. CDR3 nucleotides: TGCGCCAGCAGCCAGACTAGCGGGACCACAGATACGCAGTATTTT. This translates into CASSQTSGTTDTQYF.

In nucleotides, the CDR3 is TGTGCCAGCAGCGTGGGACTAGGAGCATACAATGAGCAGTTCTTC. Encoded protein: CASSVGLGAYNEQFF. V usage is TRBV5-4 and J usage is TRBJ2-1, with TRBD2 identical over 8 bases. The V gene's germline CDR1 is SGHNT and CDR2 YYREEE (reference sequence). The V segment lost 4 bases and the J segment 4 bases; nucleotides outside the gene matches: 7. This CDR3 spans 15 amino acids.

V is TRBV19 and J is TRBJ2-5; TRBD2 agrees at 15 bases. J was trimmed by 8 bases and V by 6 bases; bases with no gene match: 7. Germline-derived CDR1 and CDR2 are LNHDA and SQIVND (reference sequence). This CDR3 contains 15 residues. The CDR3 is CASRGLAGGGSTQYF. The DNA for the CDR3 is TGTGCCAGTAGGGGACTAGCGGGGGGAGGGTCTACCCAGTACTTC.

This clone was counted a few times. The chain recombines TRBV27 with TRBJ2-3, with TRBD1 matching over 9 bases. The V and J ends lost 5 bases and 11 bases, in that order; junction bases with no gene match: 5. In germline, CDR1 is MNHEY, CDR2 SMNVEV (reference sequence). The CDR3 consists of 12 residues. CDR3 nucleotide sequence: TGTGCCAGCAGTAGGCCGACAGGGGGGCAGTATTTT. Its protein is CASSRPTGGQYF.

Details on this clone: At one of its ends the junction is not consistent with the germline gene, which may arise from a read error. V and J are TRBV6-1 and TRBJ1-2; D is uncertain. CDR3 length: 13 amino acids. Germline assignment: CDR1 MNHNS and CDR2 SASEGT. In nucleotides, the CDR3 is TGTGCCAGCAGTGAATGGAGCTACTATGGCTACCCCTTC. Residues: CASSEWSYYGYPF.

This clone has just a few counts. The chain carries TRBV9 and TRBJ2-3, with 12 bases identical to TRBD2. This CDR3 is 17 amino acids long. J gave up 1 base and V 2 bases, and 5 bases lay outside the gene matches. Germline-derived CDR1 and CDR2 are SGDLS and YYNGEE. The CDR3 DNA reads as TGTGCCAGCAGCGTCGGACTAGCGGGGATCCGCACAGATACGCAGTATTTT. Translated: CASSVGLAGIRTDTQYF.

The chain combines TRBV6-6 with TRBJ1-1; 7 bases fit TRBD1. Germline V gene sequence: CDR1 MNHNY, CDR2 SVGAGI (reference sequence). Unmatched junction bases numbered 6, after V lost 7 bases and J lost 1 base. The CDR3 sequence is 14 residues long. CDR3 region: CASITGTANTEAFF. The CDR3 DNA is TGTGCCAGCATAACCGGGACAGCGAACACTGAAGCTTTCTTT.

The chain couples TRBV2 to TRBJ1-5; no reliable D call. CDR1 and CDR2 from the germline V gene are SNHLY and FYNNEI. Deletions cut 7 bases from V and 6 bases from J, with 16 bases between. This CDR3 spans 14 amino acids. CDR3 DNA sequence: TGTGCCAGCACCCCTTCGGAGGGTGGTCAGCCCCAGCATTTT. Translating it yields CASTPSEGGQPQHF.

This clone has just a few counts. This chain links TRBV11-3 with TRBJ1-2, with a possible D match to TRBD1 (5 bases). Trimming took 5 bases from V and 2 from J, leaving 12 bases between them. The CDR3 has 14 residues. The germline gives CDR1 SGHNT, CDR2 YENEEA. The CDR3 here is CASSRRDGNYGYTF. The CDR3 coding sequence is TGTGCCAGCAGCCGGCGGGACGGGAACTATGGCTACACCTTC.